This T cell receptor (beta chain) is from a study of cytomegalovirus exposure and HLA in healthy donors. The protocol was immunoSEQ multiplex PCR, while the TCRdb copy is restricted to in-frame clones and leaves out a portion. The data contain about 220,000 clones, about nine tenths of them singletons. Germline V lookup: CDR1 MNHNS, CDR2 SASEGT. V was pared by 1 base and J by 7 bases, with 13 bases between. The CDR3 length is 14 residues. The sample taken for sequencing was PBMCs. This TCR was sampled from a woman aged 18-30 years in good health and CMV-seronegative. This chain uses TRBV6-1 with TRBJ1-2; TRBD1 is a possible D gene (5 bases). CDR3 nucleotides: TGTGCCAGCAGTGAAGGGGGGGGATGGAGTGGCTACACCTTC. It specifies CASSEGGGWSGYTF.